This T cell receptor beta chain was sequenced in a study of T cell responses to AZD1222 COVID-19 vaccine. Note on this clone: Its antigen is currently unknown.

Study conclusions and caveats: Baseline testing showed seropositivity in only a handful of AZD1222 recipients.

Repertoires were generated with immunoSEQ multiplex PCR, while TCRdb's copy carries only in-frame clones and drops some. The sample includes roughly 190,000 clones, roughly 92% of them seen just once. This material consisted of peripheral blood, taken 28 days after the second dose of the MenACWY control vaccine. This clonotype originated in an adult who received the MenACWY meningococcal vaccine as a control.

The CDR3 region has the DNA TGCGCCAGCAGCCAAGACGGGCAGGGCAATGAGCAGTTCTTC. As protein: CASSQDGQGNEQFF. This chain links TRBV4-3 with TRBJ2-1; a weak D match, TRBD1 (5 bases). V was cut by 0 bases and J by 6 bases, with 9 bases left in between. The CDR3 length is 14 residues. The germline V gene encodes CDR1 LGHNA and CDR2 YSLEER.